The text below deals with one TCR beta chain. There is no known antigen for this receptor. No much larger clonotype is one base removed from it; base qualities were not supplied. The immunoSEQ Assay, a bias-controlled multiplex PCR, was used to amplify TCRbeta CDR3 regions from genomic DNA. On the authors' methods: The number of nucleated cells in each sample was estimated by amplification of reference gene primers within the assay. To quantify the absolute abundance of each unique TCRbeta CDR3 rearrangement, sequence reads were collapsed and filtered. For each sample, productive Simpson clonality was calculated as the square root of Simpson's diversity index across productive rearrangements. In TCRdb, the immuneACCESS table is reduced to in-frame sequences with V and J assigned. These tables do not hold every clone; where another copy was compared, an unresolved V gene accounts for under half, and the others remain unexplained. That table gives V, J and clone size, and the DNA gave D and trimming. The sample table lists a few hundred thousand clones, 85% to 90% of them with a count of one. Roughly 1.1% of the sample goes to the ten largest clones.

V loses 3 bases at its end and J loses 4 bases; junction bases beyond the gene matches: 5. CDR1 and CDR2, per the germline V gene, are SGDLS and YYNGEE. Its CDR3 holds 15 amino acids, cysteine through phenylalanine. Only the CDR3 DNA stays, 45 bases, in frame from base 1. Participants in the prospective study were aged roughly 18 to 100 years, lived in 20 to 30 United States geographic areas, and enrolled through a virtual design. To assign participants to cohorts, the prospective study relied on clinical history that participants themselves reported in a screening survey and a study questionnaire. For ImmuneRACE Cohort 3, a participant was defined as recovered based on two consecutive negative NP/OP PCR tests, clearance by a healthcare professional, or resolution of symptoms. Each participant in the prospective study had whole blood, serum and a nasopharyngeal or oropharyngeal swab collected by mobile phlebotomists. Prospective study participants could optionally give additional blood draws and questionnaires over an approximately 2-month period. Before DNA extraction, prospective study blood samples were shipped either frozen or at room temperature.

This sample was taken from a study of blood T cell repertoires in COVID-19 (dated by TCRdb to the early 2020s). As for the study more broadly: Collaborator samples came from the United States, Italy and Spain and covered acute and convalescent phases of COVID-19. Where available, HLA class I and class II types were taken from metadata supplied by the sample provider and were not determined by assay-based typing. The samples were drawn from two sources: the first 160 participants of the ongoing ImmuneRACE study, and 1,254 subjects contributed by 6 global collaborators. The sample metadata nearly always contained a de-identified subject ID, COVID-19 status, age in years and sex. The material from the prospective study consisted of cDNA or gDNA derived from T cells, B-cell-depleted T cells, or PBMCs. Deeply sampled blood TCRbeta repertoires from subjects exposed to, actively infected with, or recovered from COVID-19 were included in the dataset. The repertoires were released in a freely available public database intended as a resource for research on the immune response to SARS-CoV-2. The research as a whole found: How much clinical and demographic metadata was included differed by source and by participant, and the metadata was provided uncurated.

Sequenced input: PBMCs or T cells enriched from blood (not recorded which). The TCR sequence derives from a man aged 30 to 45 who had recovered from COVID-19. Here the chain combines TRBV9 and TRBJ2-2, and TRBD1 matches 8 of the central bases. The CDR3 protein: CASSDGTGRTGELFF. The nucleotides read TGTGCCAGCAGCGACGGGACAGGACGCACCGGGGAGCTGTTTTTT.